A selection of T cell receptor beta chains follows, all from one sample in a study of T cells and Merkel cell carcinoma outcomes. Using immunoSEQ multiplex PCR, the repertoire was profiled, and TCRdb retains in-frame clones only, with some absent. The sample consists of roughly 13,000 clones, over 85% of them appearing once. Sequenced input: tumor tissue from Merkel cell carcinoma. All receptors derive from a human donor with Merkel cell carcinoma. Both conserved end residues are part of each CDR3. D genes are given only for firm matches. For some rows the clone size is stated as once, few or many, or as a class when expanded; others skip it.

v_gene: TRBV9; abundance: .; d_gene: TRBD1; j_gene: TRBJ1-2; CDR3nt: TGTGCCAGCAGCGGAGGGACAGGGACGCACTATGGCTACACCTTC; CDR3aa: CASSGGTGTHYGYTF
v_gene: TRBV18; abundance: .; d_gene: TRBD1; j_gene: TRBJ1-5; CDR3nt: TGTGCCAGCTCATCTATGACAGGGTACGATCAGCCCCAGCATTTT; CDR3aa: CASSSMTGYDQPQHF
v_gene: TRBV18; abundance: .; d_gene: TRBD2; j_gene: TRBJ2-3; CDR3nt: TGTGCCAGCTCACCATCGCTAGCGGGAGGGACAGATACGCAGTATTTT; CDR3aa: CASSPSLAGGTDTQYF
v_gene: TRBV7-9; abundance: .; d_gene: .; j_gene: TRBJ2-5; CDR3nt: TGTGCCAGCAGCTATTTGGAGGCGACCCAGTACTTC; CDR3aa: CASSYLEATQYF
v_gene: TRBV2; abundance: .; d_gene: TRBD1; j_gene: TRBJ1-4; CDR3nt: TGTGCCAGCAGTGAGGTGGGACAGGCGAATGAAAAACTGTTTTTT; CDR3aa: CASSEVGQANEKLFF
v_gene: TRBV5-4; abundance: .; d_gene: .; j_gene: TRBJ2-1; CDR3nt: TGTGCCAGCAGCTTGGACGCGAGCTCCTACAATGAGCAGTTCTTC; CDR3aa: CASSLDASSYNEQFF
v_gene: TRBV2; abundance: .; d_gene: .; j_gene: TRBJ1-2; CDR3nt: TGTGCCAGCAGAGGGAGAGAAGGGGCCCTCTATGGCTACACCTTC; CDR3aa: CASRGREGALYGYTF
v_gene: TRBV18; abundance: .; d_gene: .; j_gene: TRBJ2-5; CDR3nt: TGTGCCAGCTCCCCGCTGAGGGGGGGGCTAATCGAGACCCAGTACTTC; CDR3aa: CASSPLRGGLIETQYF
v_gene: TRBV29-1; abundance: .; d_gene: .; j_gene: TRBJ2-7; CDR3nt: TGCAGCGTTAGGACCGCCGGATACGAGCAGTACTTC; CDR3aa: CSVRTAGYEQYF
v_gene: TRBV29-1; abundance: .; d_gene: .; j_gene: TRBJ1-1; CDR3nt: TGCAGCGTGGCCCCGGTGACATGGGCTTTCTTT; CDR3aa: CSVAPVTWAFF
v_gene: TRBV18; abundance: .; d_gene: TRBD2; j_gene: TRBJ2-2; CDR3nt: TGTGCCAGCTCACCGCGGGGGGGCCATGGAACCGGGGAGCTGTTTTTT; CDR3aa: CASSPRGGHGTGELFF
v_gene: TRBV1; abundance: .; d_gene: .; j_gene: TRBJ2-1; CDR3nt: TGCACCAGCAGCCATCGACCGGTGGCAGTTCTTAGTTGGCTGTTCTTC; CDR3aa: CTSSHRPVAVLSWLFF
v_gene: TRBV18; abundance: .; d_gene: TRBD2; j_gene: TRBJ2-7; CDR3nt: TGTGCCAGCTCACCACCACTAGCGGGAGGAGGCGAGCAGTACTTC; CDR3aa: CASSPPLAGGGEQYF
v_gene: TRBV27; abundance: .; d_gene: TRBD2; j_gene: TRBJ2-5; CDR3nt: TGTGCCAGCAGCCTGACTAGCGGGGAGACCCAGTACTTC; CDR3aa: CASSLTSGETQYF
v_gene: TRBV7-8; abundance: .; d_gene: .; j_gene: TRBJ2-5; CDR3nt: TGTGCCAGCAGCCCGCTTCGGTTGGAAGAGACCCAGTACTTC; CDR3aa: CASSPLRLEETQYF
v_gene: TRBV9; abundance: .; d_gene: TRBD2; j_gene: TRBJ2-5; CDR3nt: TGTGCCAGCAGCGTAGGGCCGACTAGCGGCCAAGAGACCCAGTACTTC; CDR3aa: CASSVGPTSGQETQYF
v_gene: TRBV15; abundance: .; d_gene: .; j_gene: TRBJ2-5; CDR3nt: TGTGCCACCAGCAGAGATCAGGGGTCGGGGACCCAGTACTTC; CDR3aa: CATSRDQGSGTQYF
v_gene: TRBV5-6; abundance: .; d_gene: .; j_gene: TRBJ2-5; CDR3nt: TGTGCCAGCAGCTTGGTCTTTTTGGGGGTTGCGGGGGAGACCCAGTACTTC; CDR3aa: CASSLVFLGVAGETQYF
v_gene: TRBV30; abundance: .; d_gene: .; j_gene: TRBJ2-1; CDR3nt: TGTGCCTGGAGTTTTCCGAGCTCCTACAATGAGCAGTTCTTC; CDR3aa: CAWSFPSSYNEQFF
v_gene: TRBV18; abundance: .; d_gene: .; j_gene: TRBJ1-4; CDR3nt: TGTGCCAGCTCACCTACAGACCTAGGGACTAATGAAAAACTGTTTTTT; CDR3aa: CASSPTDLGTNEKLFF
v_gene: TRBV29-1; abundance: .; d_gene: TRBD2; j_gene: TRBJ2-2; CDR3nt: TGCAGCGTTCCCGGAGCTAGCGGGAGTTTGGGCGGGGAGCTGTTTTTT; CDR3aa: CSVPGASGSLGGELFF
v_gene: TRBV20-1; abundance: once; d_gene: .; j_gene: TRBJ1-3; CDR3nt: TGCAGTGCTAGAATCCGAAACACCATATATTTT; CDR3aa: CSARIRNTIYF
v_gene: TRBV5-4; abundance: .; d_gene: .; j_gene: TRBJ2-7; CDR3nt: TGTGCCAGCAGTTTGGATAACGCTGCTCAGTACTTC; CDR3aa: CASSLDNAAQYF
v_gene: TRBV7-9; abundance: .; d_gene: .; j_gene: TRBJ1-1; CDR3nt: TGTGCCAGCAGCTCGGGACGGATCACTGAAGCTTTCTTT; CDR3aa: CASSSGRITEAFF
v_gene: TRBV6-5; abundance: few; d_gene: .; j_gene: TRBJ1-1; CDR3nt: TGTGCCAGCAGTTACACAGCCCTGAACACTGAAGCTTTCTTT; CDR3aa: CASSYTALNTEAFF
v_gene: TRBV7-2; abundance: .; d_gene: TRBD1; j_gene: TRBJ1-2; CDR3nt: TGTGCCAGCAGCTTTGGGGGACAGGGGACAACCTATGGCTACACCTTC; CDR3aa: CASSFGGQGTTYGYTF
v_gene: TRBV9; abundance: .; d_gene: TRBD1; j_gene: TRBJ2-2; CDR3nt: TGTGCCAGCAGCGTCGGGACAGGAGGAACCGGGGAGCTGTTTTTT; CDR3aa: CASSVGTGGTGELFF
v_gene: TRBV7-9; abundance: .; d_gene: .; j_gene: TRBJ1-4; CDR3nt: TGTGCCAGCAGCTCCCGGGACGGGAGTAATGAAAAACTGTTTTTT; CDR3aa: CASSSRDGSNEKLFF
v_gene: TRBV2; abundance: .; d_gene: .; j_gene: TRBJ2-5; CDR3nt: TGTGCCAGCAGTGAAGGGACATCGCAGGGGACCCAGTACTTC; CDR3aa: CASSEGTSQGTQYF
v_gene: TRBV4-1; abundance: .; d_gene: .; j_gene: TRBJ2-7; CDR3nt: TGCGCCAGCAGCCAATCATTGGGAACAGGGCTCTACGAGCAGTACTTC; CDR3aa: CASSQSLGTGLYEQYF
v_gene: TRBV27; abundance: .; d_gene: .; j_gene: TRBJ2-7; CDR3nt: TGTGCCAGCAGTCCCCCACGAGGAGATTACTACGAGCAGTACTTC; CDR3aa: CASSPPRGDYYEQYF
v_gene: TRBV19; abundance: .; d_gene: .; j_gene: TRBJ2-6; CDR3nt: TGTGCCAGTAGTGCCGACTCTGGGGCCAACGTCCTGACTTTC; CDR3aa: CASSADSGANVLTF
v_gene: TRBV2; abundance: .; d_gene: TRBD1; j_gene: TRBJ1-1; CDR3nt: TGTGCCAGCAGCTATGGACAGGGGAATTGGAAAGCTTTCTTT; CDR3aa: CASSYGQGNWKAFF
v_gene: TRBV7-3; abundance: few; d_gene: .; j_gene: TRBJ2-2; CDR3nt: TGTGCCAGCAGCTTTTCGAACACCGGGGAGCTGTTTTTT; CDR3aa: CASSFSNTGELFF
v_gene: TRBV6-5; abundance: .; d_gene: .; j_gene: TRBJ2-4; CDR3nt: TGTGCCAGCAGTTACTCGTTCCCGTCCCACATTCAGTACTTC; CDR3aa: CASSYSFPSHIQYF
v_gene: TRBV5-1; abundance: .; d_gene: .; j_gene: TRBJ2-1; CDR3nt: TGCGCCAGCAGCTTGGAGTCCCGAGTCAATGAGCAGTTCTTC; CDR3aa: CASSLESRVNEQFF
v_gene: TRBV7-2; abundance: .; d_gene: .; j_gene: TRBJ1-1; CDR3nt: TGTGCCAGCAGCCGCCTCTTGGCCACTGAAGCTTTCTTT; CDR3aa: CASSRLLATEAFF
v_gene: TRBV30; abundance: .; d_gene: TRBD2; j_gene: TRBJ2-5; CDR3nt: TGTGCCTGGAGTGTATCGGGGGGGGAGACCCAGTACTTC; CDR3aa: CAWSVSGGETQYF
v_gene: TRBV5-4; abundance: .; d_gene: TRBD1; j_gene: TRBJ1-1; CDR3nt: TGTGCCAGCACGGGGGGGGTACAGGGGCGTGAAGCTTTCTTT; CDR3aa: CASTGGVQGREAFF
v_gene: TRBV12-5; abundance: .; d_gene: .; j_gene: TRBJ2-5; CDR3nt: TGTGCTAGTGGCCCAAGGAACCCGGGGGAGACCCAGTACTTC; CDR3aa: CASGPRNPGETQYF
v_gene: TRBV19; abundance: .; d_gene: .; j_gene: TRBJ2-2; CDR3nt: TGTGCCAGTAGTCAGCTAGCAGGCACCGGGGAGCTGTTTTTT; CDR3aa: CASSQLAGTGELFF
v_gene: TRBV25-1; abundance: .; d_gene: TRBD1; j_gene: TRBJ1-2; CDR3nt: TGTGCCAGCAGCCTCAGGGGGCAGAGCTATGGCTACACCTTC; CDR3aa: CASSLRGQSYGYTF
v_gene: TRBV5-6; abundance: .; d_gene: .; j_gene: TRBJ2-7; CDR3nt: TGTGCCAGCAGCTTGAGGGGGATCTCCTACGAGCAGTACTTC; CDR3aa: CASSLRGISYEQYF
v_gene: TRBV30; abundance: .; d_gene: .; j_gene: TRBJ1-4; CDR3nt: TGTGCCTGGAGTGTACACTTAGGGGAAAAACTGTTTTTT; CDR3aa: CAWSVHLGEKLFF
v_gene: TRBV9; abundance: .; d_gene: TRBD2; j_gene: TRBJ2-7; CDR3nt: TGTGCCAGCAGCGCCGGACTAGAATCCTACGAGCAGTACTTC; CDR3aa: CASSAGLESYEQYF
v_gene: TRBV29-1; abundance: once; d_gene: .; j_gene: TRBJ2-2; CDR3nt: TGCAGCGTTGCCGGGGAAGACGGGGAGCTGTTTTTT; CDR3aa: CSVAGEDGELFF
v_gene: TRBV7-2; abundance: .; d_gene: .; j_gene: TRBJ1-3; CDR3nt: TGTGCCAGCAGCTCTCAAACAGGTGTCGCCTCAAGGGGAAACACCATATATTTT; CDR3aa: CASSSQTGVASRGNTIYF
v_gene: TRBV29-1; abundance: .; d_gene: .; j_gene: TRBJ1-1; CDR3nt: TGCAGCGTTGAAGATTCCTGGCATGGAGGTACTGAAGCTTTTTTT; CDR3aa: CSVEDSWHGGTEAFF
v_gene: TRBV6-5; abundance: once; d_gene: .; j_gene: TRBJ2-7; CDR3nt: TGTGCCAGCAGAGTTACCCGAGACGGATACGAGCAGTACTTC; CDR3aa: CASRVTRDGYEQYF
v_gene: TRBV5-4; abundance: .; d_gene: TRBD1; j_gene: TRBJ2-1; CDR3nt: TGTGCCAGCAGCGTCTTTGCGGGACAGGGCTCCTACGGGCAGTTCTTC; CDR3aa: CASSVFAGQGSYGQFF
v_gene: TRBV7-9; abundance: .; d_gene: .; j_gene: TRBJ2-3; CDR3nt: TGTGCCAGCAGCTACAAGCAAAAGGCAGATACGCAGTATTTT; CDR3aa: CASSYKQKADTQYF
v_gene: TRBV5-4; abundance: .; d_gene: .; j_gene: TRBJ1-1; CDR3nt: TGTGCCAGCAGCTTGACGGGAAAAGCTGAAGCTTTCTTT; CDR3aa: CASSLTGKAEAFF
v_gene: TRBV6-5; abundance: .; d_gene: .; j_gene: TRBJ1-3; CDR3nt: TGTGCCAGCAGCAAACAGAGAACTGGAAACACCATATATTTT; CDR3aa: CASSKQRTGNTIYF
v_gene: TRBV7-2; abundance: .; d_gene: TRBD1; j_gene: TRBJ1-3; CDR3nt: TGTGCCAGCAGCTCGACAGGGGCTGGAAACACCATATATTTT; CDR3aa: CASSSTGAGNTIYF